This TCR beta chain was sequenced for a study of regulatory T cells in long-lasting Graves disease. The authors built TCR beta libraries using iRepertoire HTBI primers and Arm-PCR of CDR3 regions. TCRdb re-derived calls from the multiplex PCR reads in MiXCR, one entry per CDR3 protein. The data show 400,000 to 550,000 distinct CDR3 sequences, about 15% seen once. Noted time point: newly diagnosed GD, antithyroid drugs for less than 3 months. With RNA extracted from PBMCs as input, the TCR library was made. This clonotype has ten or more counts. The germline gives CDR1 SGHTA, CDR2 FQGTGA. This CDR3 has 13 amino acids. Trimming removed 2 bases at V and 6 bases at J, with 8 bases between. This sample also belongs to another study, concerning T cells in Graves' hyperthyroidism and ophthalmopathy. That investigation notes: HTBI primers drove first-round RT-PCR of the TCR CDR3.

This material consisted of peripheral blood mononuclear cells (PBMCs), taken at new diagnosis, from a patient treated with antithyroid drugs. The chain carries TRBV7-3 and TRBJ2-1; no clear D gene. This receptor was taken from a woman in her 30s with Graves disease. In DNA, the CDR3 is TGTGCCAGCAGCTTACCGGGTGGCAATGAGCAGTTCTTC. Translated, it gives CASSLPGGNEQFF.